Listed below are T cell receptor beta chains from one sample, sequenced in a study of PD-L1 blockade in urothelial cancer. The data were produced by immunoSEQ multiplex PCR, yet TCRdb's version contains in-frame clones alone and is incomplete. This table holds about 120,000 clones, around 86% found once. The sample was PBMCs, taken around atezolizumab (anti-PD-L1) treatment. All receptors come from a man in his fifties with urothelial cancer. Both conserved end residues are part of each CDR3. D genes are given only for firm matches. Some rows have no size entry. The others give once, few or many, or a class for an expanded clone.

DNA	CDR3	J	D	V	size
TGTGCCAGCAAAACTAGATCCCCCTACAATGAGCAGTTCTTC	CASKTRSPYNEQFF	TRBJ2-1	.	TRBV6-5	.
TGTGCCAGCAGCCGTAGTACTAGCCTCGGCTACGAGCAGTACTTC	CASSRSTSLGYEQYF	TRBJ2-7	.	TRBV6-5	.
TGCGCCAGCAGCGCACCTAGCGGGACCAATGAGCAGTTCTTC	CASSAPSGTNEQFF	TRBJ2-1	TRBD2	TRBV5-1	.
TGTGCCAGCAGGACAGGGTCCGGCTACGAGCAGTACTTC	CASRTGSGYEQYF	TRBJ2-7	TRBD1	TRBV6-6	.
TGCGCCAGCAGCGGGGGGACCGACGCTGAGCAGTACTTC	CASSGGTDAEQYF	TRBJ2-7	.	TRBV5-1	once
TGTGCCAGCAGTGAAGCGGCTGGAGGGGTTAGTAGGTACACTGAAGCTTTCTTT	CASSEAAGGVSRYTEAFF	TRBJ1-1	.	TRBV2	once
TGCGCCAGCCATCCGGCGGGAGGGCCGCTAGAGCAGTACTTC	CASHPAGGPLEQYF	TRBJ2-7	TRBD2	TRBV10-2	.
TGCGCCAGCAGCTTGGCCTCTTATAATAATTCACCCCTCCACTTT	CASSLASYNNSPLHF	TRBJ1-6	.	TRBV5-1	.
TGTGCCAGCAGTTTATACCGGGACAGGGGTCCTGAAGCTTTCTTT	CASSLYRDRGPEAFF	TRBJ1-1	TRBD1	TRBV27	few
TGTGCTAGTGGTCGGGCGACAGGGGGTGCGAACACCGGGGAGCTGTTTTTT	CASGRATGGANTGELFF	TRBJ2-2	TRBD1	TRBV12-5	.
TGTGCCAGCAGCGGGGGGGGGCCCTCCTCTGGAAACACCATATATTTT	CASSGGGPSSGNTIYF	TRBJ1-3	.	TRBV9	.
TGTGCCGGGGGAGGGACCGGCAGAGATAATTCACCCCTCCACTTT	CAGGGTGRDNSPLHF	TRBJ1-6	.	TRBV7-2	.
TGTGCCAGTAGCTCAGGGGGCGCGGGCAATCAGCCCCAGCATTTT	CASSSGGAGNQPQHF	TRBJ1-5	TRBD1	TRBV19	.
TGTGCCAGCAGCGAGGGGACTAGCAAAAAGACCCAGTACTTC	CASSEGTSKKTQYF	TRBJ2-5	TRBD2	TRBV9	many
TGTGCCTATAACCGGGACAGGCCTAACAATGAGCAGTTCTTC	CAYNRDRPNNEQFF	TRBJ2-1	TRBD1	TRBV30	.
TGTGCCAGCAGCCCAGACAGCTCTTCAACTTCGGGAGCTTTCTTT	CASSPDSSSTSGAFF	TRBJ1-1	.	TRBV6-5	.
TGTGCCAGCAGTTTATATGCTAGCGGGATCCACAATGAGCAGTTCTTC	CASSLYASGIHNEQFF	TRBJ2-1	TRBD2	TRBV28	.
TGTGCCTGGGGGAGAGGAAACACTGAAGCTTTCTTT	CAWGRGNTEAFF	TRBJ1-1	.	TRBV30	.
TGTGCCAGCAGCTTGCGGACTAGCGGGGGAAGCTCCTACAATGAGCAGTTCTTC	CASSLRTSGGSSYNEQFF	TRBJ2-1	TRBD2	TRBV7-8	.
TGTGCCAGCAGCCGGGGACTAGAATCAGAGACCCAGTACTTC	CASSRGLESETQYF	TRBJ2-5	TRBD2	TRBV7-9	.
TGTGCCAGCAGCCGAGAAGGGGGCAAAACAGATACGCAGTATTTT	CASSREGGKTDTQYF	TRBJ2-3	TRBD1	TRBV4-2	once
TGTGCCAGCAAACGGACAGGGCGCTATGGCTACACCTTC	CASKRTGRYGYTF	TRBJ1-2	TRBD1	TRBV27	.
TGTGCCAGCAGCCGCGGCCGGGACAGGGTTGGCAATGAGCAGTTCTTC	CASSRGRDRVGNEQFF	TRBJ2-1	TRBD1	TRBV4-2	.
TGTGCCACCAGCAGAGATTCCGGGGTCCCAGAGACCCAGTACTTC	CATSRDSGVPETQYF	TRBJ2-5	.	TRBV15	.
TGTGCCAGCAGCGTAGAGACAGTCCCGCTGAACGAGCAGTACTTC	CASSVETVPLNEQYF	TRBJ2-7	.	TRBV9	.
TGTGCCAGCGCAGTAAGCGGCTCTAGCACAGATACGCAGTATTTT	CASAVSGSSTDTQYF	TRBJ2-3	.	TRBV7-6	.
TGTGCCGGGGGGGACAGGGATCCAGAGACCCAGTACTTC	CAGGDRDPETQYF	TRBJ2-5	TRBD1	TRBV6-1	.
TGTGCCAGCAGCTTAGGACTAGCGGGAGGGCGTGGGGAGCTGTTTTTT	CASSLGLAGGRGELFF	TRBJ2-2	TRBD2	TRBV5-4	once
TGTGCCAGCAGCACCCAGGGGGCGGAAAAACTGTTTTTT	CASSTQGAEKLFF	TRBJ1-4	TRBD1	TRBV11-1	.
TGTGCCAGCAGCCAAGAGGCCGGGGAATGGACTGAGCAGTTCTTC	CASSQEAGEWTEQFF	TRBJ2-1	.	TRBV4-2	.
TGTGCCAGCAGCCAAGATAGGACTTCGAGCTCCTACAATGAGCAGTTCTTC	CASSQDRTSSSYNEQFF	TRBJ2-1	.	TRBV4-2	.
TGTGCCAGCAGACTACCCCGGACAGGGGGCAACAATTCACCCCTCCACTTT	CASRLPRTGGNNSPLHF	TRBJ1-6	TRBD1	TRBV27	.
TGCGCCAGCAGCTTAGCTAGCGGGAGTTCCTACGAGCAGTACTTC	CASSLASGSSYEQYF	TRBJ2-7	TRBD2	TRBV5-1	.
TGCAGCGTTGGGGACAGAACTGGAAACACCATATATTTT	CSVGDRTGNTIYF	TRBJ1-3	TRBD1	TRBV29-1	.
TGTGCCAGCAGCCCGGGACAGGGAGCCGGGGAGCTGTTTTTT	CASSPGQGAGELFF	TRBJ2-2	TRBD1	TRBV28	few
TGTGCCAGCAGTCCGAGACTAGCGTGGACGAATGAGCAGTTCTTC	CASSPRLAWTNEQFF	TRBJ2-1	TRBD2	TRBV28	.
TGTGCCAGCAGCTTGGTGACGACGGGCTCCTACAATGAGCAGTTCTTC	CASSLVTTGSYNEQFF	TRBJ2-1	.	TRBV5-6	.
TGTGCCAGCAGCACTCAGGGACAAGAAGCTTTCTTT	CASSTQGQEAFF	TRBJ1-1	.	TRBV5-4	.
TGTGCCAGCAGTCAAATGCCAGTCGCGGGAAAAGCCGAGCAGTACTTC	CASSQMPVAGKAEQYF	TRBJ2-7	.	TRBV27	.
TGTGCCAGTAGTATGGGGGACAGGGTGTATGAGACCCAGTACTTC	CASSMGDRVYETQYF	TRBJ2-5	TRBD1	TRBV19	.